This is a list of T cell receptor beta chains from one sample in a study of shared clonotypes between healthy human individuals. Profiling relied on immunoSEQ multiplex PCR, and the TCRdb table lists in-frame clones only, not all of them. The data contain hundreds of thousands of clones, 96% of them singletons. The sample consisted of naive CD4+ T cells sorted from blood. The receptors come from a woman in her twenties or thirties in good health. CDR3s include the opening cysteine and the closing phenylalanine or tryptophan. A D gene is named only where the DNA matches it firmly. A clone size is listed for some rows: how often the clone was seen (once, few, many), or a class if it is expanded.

cdr3_aa: CASSPRSSGMEGELFF
cdr3_nt: TGTGCCAGCAGCCCTAGGTCTAGCGGGATGGAAGGGGAGCTGTTTTTT
clone_size: .
d_call: TRBD2
v_call: TRBV28
j_call: TRBJ2-2

cdr3_aa: CASSFRTGPTYEQYF
cdr3_nt: TGTGCCAGCAGCTTTAGGACGGGACCGACCTACGAGCAGTACTTC
clone_size: .
d_call: .
v_call: TRBV7-2
j_call: TRBJ2-7

cdr3_aa: CSVGRVAGNYEQYF
cdr3_nt: TGCAGCGTTGGTCGGGTAGCGGGAAACTACGAGCAGTACTTC
clone_size: .
d_call: TRBD2
v_call: TRBV29-1
j_call: TRBJ2-7

cdr3_aa: CAISDGRDTEAFF
cdr3_nt: TGTGCCATCAGTGATGGGAGGGACACTGAAGCTTTCTTT
clone_size: .
d_call: .
v_call: TRBV10-3
j_call: TRBJ1-1

cdr3_aa: CASRTNTEAFF
cdr3_nt: TGTGCCAGCCGCACGAACACTGAAGCTTTCTTT
clone_size: .
d_call: .
v_call: TRBV7-3
j_call: TRBJ1-1

cdr3_aa: CTSSPRQGSGNTIYF
cdr3_nt: TGCACCAGCAGCCCGCGACAGGGAAGTGGAAACACCATATATTTT
clone_size: .
d_call: .
v_call: TRBV1
j_call: TRBJ1-3

cdr3_aa: CASRGQRQETQYF
cdr3_nt: TGTGCCAGCAGAGGACAGAGACAAGAGACCCAGTACTTC
clone_size: .
d_call: .
v_call: TRBV7-6
j_call: TRBJ2-5

cdr3_aa: CASSRDSTNQETQYF
cdr3_nt: TGTGCCAGCAGCAGGGACTCAACTAACCAAGAGACCCAGTACTTC
clone_size: .
d_call: .
v_call: TRBV7-1
j_call: TRBJ2-5

cdr3_aa: CASSSRTSGNTDTQYF
cdr3_nt: TGTGCCAGCAGCTCCCGCACTAGCGGGAACACAGATACGCAGTATTTT
clone_size: .
d_call: TRBD2
v_call: TRBV11-2
j_call: TRBJ2-3

cdr3_aa: CASSPRWKYEQYF
cdr3_nt: TGTGCCAGCAGCCCACGATGGAAATACGAGCAGTACTTC
clone_size: .
d_call: .
v_call: TRBV7-2
j_call: TRBJ2-7

cdr3_aa: CSVEVRGSGANVLTF
cdr3_nt: TGCAGCGTTGAAGTCAGGGGCTCTGGGGCCAACGTCCTGACTTTC
clone_size: .
d_call: .
v_call: TRBV29-1
j_call: TRBJ2-6

cdr3_aa: CASRLASLTTDTQYF
cdr3_nt: TGTGCCAGCAGACTAGCGTCTCTGACCACAGATACGCAGTATTTT
clone_size: .
d_call: TRBD2
v_call: TRBV7-2
j_call: TRBJ2-3

cdr3_aa: CASTFQGSGKTDTQYF
cdr3_nt: TGTGCCAGCACCTTCCAGGGTAGCGGGAAGACAGATACGCAGTATTTT
clone_size: .
d_call: TRBD2
v_call: TRBV28
j_call: TRBJ2-3

cdr3_aa: CASSIGLAGNNEQFF
cdr3_nt: TGCGCCAGCAGCATTGGACTAGCGGGTAACAATGAGCAGTTCTTC
clone_size: .
d_call: TRBD2
v_call: TRBV5-1
j_call: TRBJ2-1

cdr3_aa: CASSVGSMNTEAFF
cdr3_nt: TGTGCCAGCAGCGTGGGCAGCATGAACACTGAAGCTTTCTTT
clone_size: .
d_call: .
v_call: TRBV9
j_call: TRBJ1-1

cdr3_aa: CASGLVLSRDPSSYNEQFF
cdr3_nt: TGTGCTAGTGGTTTGGTACTGAGCCGTGACCCCAGCTCCTACAATGAGCAGTTCTTC
clone_size: .
d_call: .
v_call: TRBV12-5
j_call: TRBJ2-1

cdr3_aa: CASSHSGRYEQYF
cdr3_nt: TGCGCCAGCAGCCACAGCGGGAGATACGAGCAGTACTTC
clone_size: .
d_call: TRBD2
v_call: TRBV4-1
j_call: TRBJ2-7

cdr3_aa: CASNGVGDEQFF
cdr3_nt: TGTGCCAGCAATGGGGTGGGAGATGAGCAGTTCTTC
clone_size: .
d_call: .
v_call: TRBV2
j_call: TRBJ2-1

cdr3_aa: CASSLDLLRLTDTQYF
cdr3_nt: TGTGCCAGCAGCTTAGATCTGTTGCGGCTCACAGATACGCAGTATTTT
clone_size: .
d_call: .
v_call: TRBV11-2
j_call: TRBJ2-3

cdr3_aa: CASRPNWIQGNEKLFF
cdr3_nt: TGTGCCAGCAGGCCAAACTGGATACAGGGGAATGAAAAACTGTTTTTT
clone_size: .
d_call: TRBD1
v_call: TRBV27
j_call: TRBJ1-4

cdr3_aa: CASSWSGRNQPQHF
cdr3_nt: TGTGCCAGCAGTTGGTCTGGGCGCAATCAGCCCCAGCATTTT
clone_size: .
d_call: .
v_call: TRBV28
j_call: TRBJ1-5

cdr3_aa: CASSLGQGAGGYTF
cdr3_nt: TGTGCCAGCAGCTTGGGACAGGGGGCGGGTGGCTACACCTTC
clone_size: once
d_call: TRBD1
v_call: TRBV5-6
j_call: TRBJ1-2

cdr3_aa: CASSLTGGRQPQHF
cdr3_nt: TGTGCCAGCAGTTTGACAGGGGGTAGACAGCCCCAGCATTTT
clone_size: .
d_call: TRBD1
v_call: TRBV28
j_call: TRBJ1-5

cdr3_aa: CASSGLAGVNEQFF
cdr3_nt: TGTGCCAGCAGTGGACTAGCGGGAGTCAATGAGCAGTTCTTC
clone_size: .
d_call: TRBD2
v_call: TRBV6-5
j_call: TRBJ2-1

cdr3_aa: CASSQDRENGYTF
cdr3_nt: TGCGCCAGCAGCCAAGATCGGGAGAATGGCTACACCTTC
clone_size: .
d_call: .
v_call: TRBV4-1
j_call: TRBJ1-2

cdr3_aa: CASSLGASLLEEQYF
cdr3_nt: TGTGCCAGCAGCTTAGGGGCATCACTCCTGGAGGAGCAGTACTTC
clone_size: .
d_call: .
v_call: TRBV11-3
j_call: TRBJ2-7

cdr3_aa: CASSPGLSSYNEQFF
cdr3_nt: TGTGCCAGCAGCCCCGGCTTGAGCTCCTACAATGAGCAGTTCTTC
clone_size: .
d_call: .
v_call: TRBV7-3
j_call: TRBJ2-1

cdr3_aa: CASSRTGGVSYEQYF
cdr3_nt: TGTGCCAGCAGCCGAACAGGGGGGGTTTCCTACGAGCAGTACTTC
clone_size: .
d_call: .
v_call: TRBV13
j_call: TRBJ2-7

cdr3_aa: CASEKSGRGTDTQYF
cdr3_nt: TGTGCCAGCGAAAAGAGCGGGAGAGGGACAGATACGCAGTATTTT
clone_size: .
d_call: TRBD2
v_call: TRBV18
j_call: TRBJ2-3

cdr3_aa: CASSLGNKDEQFF
cdr3_nt: TGTGCCAGCAGCTTGGGGAATAAGGATGAGCAGTTCTTC
clone_size: .
d_call: .
v_call: TRBV7-6
j_call: TRBJ2-1

cdr3_aa: CAWKPSRETQYF
cdr3_nt: TGTGCCTGGAAGCCTAGCCGCGAGACCCAGTACTTC
clone_size: .
d_call: .
v_call: TRBV30
j_call: TRBJ2-5

cdr3_aa: CASRAPAGEQYF
cdr3_nt: TGTGCCAGTCGGGCCCCGGCGGGGGAGCAGTACTTC
clone_size: .
d_call: .
v_call: TRBV11-2
j_call: TRBJ2-7

cdr3_aa: CGYWENTEAFF
cdr3_nt: TGCGGCTACTGGGAGAACACTGAAGCTTTCTTT
clone_size: .
d_call: .
v_call: TRBV20-1
j_call: TRBJ1-1

cdr3_aa: CASSYERGTHYEQYF
cdr3_nt: TGTGCCAGCAGTTATGAACGGGGTACCCACTACGAGCAGTACTTC
clone_size: .
d_call: .
v_call: TRBV6-5
j_call: TRBJ2-7

cdr3_aa: CASSQIPMTSGSLFF
cdr3_nt: TGTGCCAGCAGTCAAATTCCGATGACTAGCGGGAGTCTGTTCTTC
clone_size: .
d_call: TRBD2
v_call: TRBV28
j_call: TRBJ2-1

cdr3_aa: CASSQGGLAVYNEQFF
cdr3_nt: TGTGCCAGCAGCCAAGGGGGACTAGCGGTCTACAATGAGCAGTTCTTC
clone_size: .
d_call: TRBD2
v_call: TRBV4-2
j_call: TRBJ2-1

cdr3_aa: CASSFHSGGLNTEAFF
cdr3_nt: TGTGCCAGCAGTTTTCACTCCGGGGGGCTGAACACTGAAGCTTTCTTT
clone_size: once
d_call: .
v_call: TRBV28
j_call: TRBJ1-1

cdr3_aa: CASTTYNEQFF
cdr3_nt: TGTGCCAGCACCACCTACAATGAGCAGTTCTTC
clone_size: .
d_call: .
v_call: TRBV2
j_call: TRBJ2-1

cdr3_aa: CASSSPGLSSYNSPLHF
cdr3_nt: TGCGCCAGCAGCTCACCGGGCCTGAGCTCCTATAATTCACCCCTCCACTTT
clone_size: .
d_call: .
v_call: TRBV4-1
j_call: TRBJ1-6

cdr3_aa: CASSSSYEQYF
cdr3_nt: TGTGCCAGCAGCTCTAGCTACGAGCAGTACTTC
clone_size: .
d_call: .
v_call: TRBV4-2
j_call: TRBJ2-7

cdr3_aa: CASSQRGAAVEAFF
cdr3_nt: TGTGCCAGCAGCCAAAGGGGGGCCGCGGTTGAAGCTTTCTTT
clone_size: .
d_call: .
v_call: TRBV27
j_call: TRBJ1-1

cdr3_aa: CSVTSGLTDTQYF
cdr3_nt: TGCAGCGTTACTAGCGGTCTCACAGATACGCAGTATTTT
clone_size: .
d_call: TRBD2
v_call: TRBV29-1
j_call: TRBJ2-3

cdr3_aa: CASFRGGSGANVLTF
cdr3_nt: TGTGCCAGTTTTAGGGGTGGCTCTGGGGCCAACGTCCTGACTTTC
clone_size: .
d_call: .
v_call: TRBV7-9
j_call: TRBJ2-6

cdr3_aa: CASRRASEQYF
cdr3_nt: TGTGCCAGCAGAAGAGCAAGCGAGCAGTACTTC
clone_size: .
d_call: .
v_call: TRBV2
j_call: TRBJ2-7

cdr3_aa: CASERQMTYEQYF
cdr3_nt: TGTGCCAGCGAGCGACAGATGACCTACGAGCAGTACTTC
clone_size: .
d_call: .
v_call: TRBV6-1
j_call: TRBJ2-7

cdr3_aa: CASSGVERGNEQYF
cdr3_nt: TGCGCCAGCAGCGGGGTGGAACGGGGAAACGAGCAGTACTTC
clone_size: .
d_call: .
v_call: TRBV5-1
j_call: TRBJ2-7

cdr3_aa: CASSPPSAGTANYEQYF
cdr3_nt: TGTGCCAGCAGTCCCCCCTCCGCCGGGACAGCTAACTACGAGCAGTACTTC
clone_size: .
d_call: TRBD1
v_call: TRBV27
j_call: TRBJ2-7

cdr3_aa: CASMGGTSYEQYF
cdr3_nt: TGTGCCAGCATGGGCGGGACCTCCTACGAGCAGTACTTC
clone_size: .
d_call: .
v_call: TRBV27
j_call: TRBJ2-7

cdr3_aa: CASSKRGQGRGYTF
cdr3_nt: TGTGCCAGCAGCAAGAGGGGACAGGGGAGAGGCTACACCTTC
clone_size: .
d_call: TRBD1
v_call: TRBV28
j_call: TRBJ1-2